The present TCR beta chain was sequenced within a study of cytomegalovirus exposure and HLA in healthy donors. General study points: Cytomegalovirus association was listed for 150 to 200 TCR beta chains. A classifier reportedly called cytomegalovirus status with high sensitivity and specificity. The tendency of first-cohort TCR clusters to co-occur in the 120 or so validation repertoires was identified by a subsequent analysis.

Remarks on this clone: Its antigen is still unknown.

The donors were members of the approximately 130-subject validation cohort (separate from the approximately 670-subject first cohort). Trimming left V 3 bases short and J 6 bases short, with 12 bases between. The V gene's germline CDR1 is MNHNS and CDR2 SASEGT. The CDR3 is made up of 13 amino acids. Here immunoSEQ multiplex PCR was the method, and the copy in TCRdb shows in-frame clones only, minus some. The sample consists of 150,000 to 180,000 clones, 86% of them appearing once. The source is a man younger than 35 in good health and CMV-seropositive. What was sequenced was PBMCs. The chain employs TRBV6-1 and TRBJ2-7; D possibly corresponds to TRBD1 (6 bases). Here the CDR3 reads CASSEFGGSEQYF. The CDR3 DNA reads TGTGCCAGCAGTGAGTTTGGGGGCAGCGAGCAGTACTTC.